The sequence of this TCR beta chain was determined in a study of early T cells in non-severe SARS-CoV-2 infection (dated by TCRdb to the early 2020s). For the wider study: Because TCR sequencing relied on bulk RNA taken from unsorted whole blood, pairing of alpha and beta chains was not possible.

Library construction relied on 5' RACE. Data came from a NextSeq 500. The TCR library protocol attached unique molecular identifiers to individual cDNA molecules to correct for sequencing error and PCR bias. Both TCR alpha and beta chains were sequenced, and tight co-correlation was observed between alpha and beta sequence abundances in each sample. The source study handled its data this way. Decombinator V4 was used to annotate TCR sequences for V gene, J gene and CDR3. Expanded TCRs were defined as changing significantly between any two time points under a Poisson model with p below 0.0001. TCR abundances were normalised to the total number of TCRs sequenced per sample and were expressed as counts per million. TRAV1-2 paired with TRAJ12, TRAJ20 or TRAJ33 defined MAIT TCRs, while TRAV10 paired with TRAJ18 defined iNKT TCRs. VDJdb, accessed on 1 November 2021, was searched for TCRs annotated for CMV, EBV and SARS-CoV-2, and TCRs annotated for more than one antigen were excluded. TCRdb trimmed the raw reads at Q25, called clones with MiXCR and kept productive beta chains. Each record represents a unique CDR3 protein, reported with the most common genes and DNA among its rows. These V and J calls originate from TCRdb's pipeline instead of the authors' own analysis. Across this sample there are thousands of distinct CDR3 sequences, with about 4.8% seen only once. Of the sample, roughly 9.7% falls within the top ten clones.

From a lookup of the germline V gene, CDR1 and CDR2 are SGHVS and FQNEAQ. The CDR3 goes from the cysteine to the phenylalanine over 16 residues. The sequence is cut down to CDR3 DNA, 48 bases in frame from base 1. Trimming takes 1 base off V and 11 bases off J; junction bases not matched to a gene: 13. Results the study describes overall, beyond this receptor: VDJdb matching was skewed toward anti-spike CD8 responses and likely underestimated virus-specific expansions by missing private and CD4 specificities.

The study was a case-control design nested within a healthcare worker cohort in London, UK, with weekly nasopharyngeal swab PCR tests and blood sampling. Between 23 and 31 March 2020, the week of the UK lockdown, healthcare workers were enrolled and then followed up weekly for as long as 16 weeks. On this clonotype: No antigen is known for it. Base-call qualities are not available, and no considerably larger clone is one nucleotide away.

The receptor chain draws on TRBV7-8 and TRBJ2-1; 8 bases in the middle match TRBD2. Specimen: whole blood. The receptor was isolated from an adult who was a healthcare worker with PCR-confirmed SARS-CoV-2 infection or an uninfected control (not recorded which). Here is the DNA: TGTGCCAGCAGCTTAGTGGCTAGCGGGCTCCTACAACAGCAGTTCTTC. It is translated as CASSLVASGLLQQQFF.